Shown below are 4 T cell receptor beta chains from a single sample sequenced in a study of CD8 T cells in ankylosing spondylitis. Each CDR3 protein is one row after TCRdb ran MiXCR on the 5' RACE reads. The data show under 150,000 distinct CDR3 sequences, roughly 9% seen once. Material for sequencing was blood, either unsorted or a sorted T cell fraction (not recorded which). The source of these receptors is a male donor with ankylosing spondylitis or in good health (not recorded which).

At least ten counts were recorded for this clonotype. This chain links TRBV14 with TRBJ2-7, with D tentatively TRBD1 or TRBD2 (5 bases each). Trimming left V 0 bases short and J 2 bases short, with 14 bases between. Germline values: CDR1 SGHDN, CDR2 FVKESK. The CDR3 extends over 16 amino acids. CDR3 bases: TGTGCCAGCAGCCAAGAAATGGGACCTCTTCCCTACGAGCAGTACTTC. Protein: CASSQEMGPLPYEQYF.

In this sample, this clonotype turned up many times. The V gene is TRBV28, the J gene TRBJ2-5, with D possibly called TRBD1 or TRBD2 (5 bases each). Germline V gene lookup returns CDR1 MDHEN and CDR2 SYDVKM. V shed 2 bases and J shed 4 bases, with 11 bases lying between them. The CDR3 extends over 14 amino acids. This CDR3 is CASSLHLGGETQYF. The CDR3, as DNA: TGTGCCAGCAGTTTACATCTTGGGGGAGAGACCCAGTACTTC.

This clonotype appeared many times. The CDR3 loop reads CAWSKPPNTGELFF. CDR3 DNA: TGTGCCTGGAGTAAACCGCCGAACACCGGGGAGCTGTTTTTT. The J gene is TRBJ2-2, the V gene TRBV30, with D uncertain. V lost 2 bases, J lost 0 bases, and 7 bases lay in between. Germline values: CDR1 GTSNPN, CDR2 SVGIG (reference sequence). The CDR3 covers 14 residues.

This chain links TRBV20-1 with TRBJ2-7, with unresolved D. This CDR3 has 15 amino acids. Germline V gene data show CDR1 as DFQATT and CDR2 as SNEGSKA (reference sequence). Trimming removed 0 bases from V and 1 base from J, with 13 bases in between. The CDR3 reads CSARDMGFSSYEQYF. DNA for the CDR3: TGCAGTGCTAGAGATATGGGCTTCTCTTCCTACGAGCAGTACTTC.